This TCR beta chain was observed in a study of graft-versus-host responses after intestinal transplantation. Trimming took 1 base from V and 6 from J, leaving 10 bases between them. The CDR3 length is 15 residues. Germline V gene lookup returns CDR1 SGHAT and CDR2 FQNNGV. The method was immunoSEQ multiplex PCR; TCRdb's version includes in-frame clones alone and lacks a portion of them. Among just under 100,000 clones listed, around 90% were seen once. This TCR was sampled from a human patient who received an intestinal transplant, so some T cells may come from the graft donor. The chain recombines TRBV11-2 with TRBJ1-6, with D possibly being TRBD1 (6 bases). Sequences were derived from PBMCs, sampled about 460 days after intestinal transplant. The chain's CDR3 is CASSLAGQPNSPLHF. The DNA for the CDR3 is TGTGCCAGCAGCTTAGCCGGACAGCCTAATTCACCCCTCCACTTT.